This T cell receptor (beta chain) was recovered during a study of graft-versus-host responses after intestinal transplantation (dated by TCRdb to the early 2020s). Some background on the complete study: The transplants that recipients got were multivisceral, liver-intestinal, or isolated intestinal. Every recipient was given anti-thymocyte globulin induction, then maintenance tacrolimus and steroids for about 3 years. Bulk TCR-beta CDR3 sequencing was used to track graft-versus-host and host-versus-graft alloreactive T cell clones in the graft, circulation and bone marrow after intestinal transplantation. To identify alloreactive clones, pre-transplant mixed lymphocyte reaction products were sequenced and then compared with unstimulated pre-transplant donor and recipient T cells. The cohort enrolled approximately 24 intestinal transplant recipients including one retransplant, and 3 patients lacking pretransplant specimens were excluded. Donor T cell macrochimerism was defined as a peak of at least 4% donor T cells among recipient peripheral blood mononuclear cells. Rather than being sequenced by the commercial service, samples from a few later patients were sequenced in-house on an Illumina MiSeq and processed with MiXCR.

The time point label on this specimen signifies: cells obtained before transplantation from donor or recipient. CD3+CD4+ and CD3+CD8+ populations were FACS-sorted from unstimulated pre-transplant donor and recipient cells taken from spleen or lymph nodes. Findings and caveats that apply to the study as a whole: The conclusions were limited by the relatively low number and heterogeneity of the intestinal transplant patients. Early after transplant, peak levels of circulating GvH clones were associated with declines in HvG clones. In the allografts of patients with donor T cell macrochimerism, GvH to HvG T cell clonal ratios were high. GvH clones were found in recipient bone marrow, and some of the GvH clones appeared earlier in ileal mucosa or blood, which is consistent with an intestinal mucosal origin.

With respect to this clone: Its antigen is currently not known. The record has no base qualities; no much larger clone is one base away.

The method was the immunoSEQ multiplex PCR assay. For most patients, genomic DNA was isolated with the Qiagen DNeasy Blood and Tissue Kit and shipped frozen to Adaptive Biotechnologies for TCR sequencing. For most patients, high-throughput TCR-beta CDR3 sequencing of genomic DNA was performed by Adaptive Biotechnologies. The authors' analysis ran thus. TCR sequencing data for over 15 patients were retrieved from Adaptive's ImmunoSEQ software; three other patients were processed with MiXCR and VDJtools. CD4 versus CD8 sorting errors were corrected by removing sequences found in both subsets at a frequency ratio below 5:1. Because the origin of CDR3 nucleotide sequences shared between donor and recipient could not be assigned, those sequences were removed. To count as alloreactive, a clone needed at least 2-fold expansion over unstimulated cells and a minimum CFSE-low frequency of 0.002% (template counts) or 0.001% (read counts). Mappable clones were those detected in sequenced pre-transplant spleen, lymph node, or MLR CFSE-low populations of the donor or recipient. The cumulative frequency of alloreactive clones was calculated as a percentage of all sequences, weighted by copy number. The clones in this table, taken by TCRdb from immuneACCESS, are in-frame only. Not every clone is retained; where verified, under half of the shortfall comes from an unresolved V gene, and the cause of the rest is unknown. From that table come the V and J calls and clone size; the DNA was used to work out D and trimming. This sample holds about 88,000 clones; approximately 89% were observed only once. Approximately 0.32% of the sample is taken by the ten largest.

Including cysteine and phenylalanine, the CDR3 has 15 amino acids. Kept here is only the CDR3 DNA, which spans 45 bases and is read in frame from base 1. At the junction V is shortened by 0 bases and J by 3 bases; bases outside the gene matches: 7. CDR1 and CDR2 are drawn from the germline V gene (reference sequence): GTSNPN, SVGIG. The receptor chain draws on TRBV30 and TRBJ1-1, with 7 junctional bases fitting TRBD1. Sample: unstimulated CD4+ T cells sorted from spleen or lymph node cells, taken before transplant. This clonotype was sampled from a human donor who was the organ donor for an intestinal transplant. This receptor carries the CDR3 CAWSVPDRVDTEAFF. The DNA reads TGTGCCTGGAGTGTCCCCGACAGGGTGGACACTGAAGCTTTCTTT.